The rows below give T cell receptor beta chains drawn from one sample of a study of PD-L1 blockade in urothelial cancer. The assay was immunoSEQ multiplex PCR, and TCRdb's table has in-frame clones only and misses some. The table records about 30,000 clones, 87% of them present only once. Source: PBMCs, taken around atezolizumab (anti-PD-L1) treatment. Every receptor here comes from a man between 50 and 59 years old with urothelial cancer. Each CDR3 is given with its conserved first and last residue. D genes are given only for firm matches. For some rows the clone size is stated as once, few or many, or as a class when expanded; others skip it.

CDR3: CASSWGGGYEQYF; DNA: TGTGCCAGCAGCTGGGGCGGGGGCTACGAGCAGTACTTC; V: TRBV7-9; J: TRBJ2-7; D: TRBD2; size: -
CDR3: CASSSPWGLAGVKTQYF; DNA: TGTGCCAGCAGTTCCCCGTGGGGACTAGCGGGAGTAAAGACCCAGTACTTC; V: TRBV28; J: TRBJ2-5; D: TRBD2; size: -
CDR3: CASSLWPAYEQYF; DNA: TGTGCCAGCAGCTTGTGGCCAGCCTACGAGCAGTACTTC; V: TRBV5-8; J: TRBJ2-7; D: -; size: -
CDR3: CASSLETGGRNTIYF; DNA: TGTGCCAGCAGCTTAGAGACAGGGGGTAGAAACACCATATATTTT; V: TRBV7-2; J: TRBJ1-3; D: TRBD1; size: -
CDR3: CSVDPAGFAFF; DNA: TGCAGCGTTGATCCCGCCGGGTTTGCGTTCTTC; V: TRBV29-1; J: TRBJ2-1; D: -; size: once
CDR3: CASSERRGGPGELFF; DNA: TGCGCCAGCAGTGAGAGGAGGGGGGGTCCCGGGGAGCTGTTTTTT; V: TRBV10-2; J: TRBJ2-2; D: -; size: -
CDR3: CASSLGILAGVTLEQYF; DNA: TGTGCCAGCAGCTTGGGGATACTAGCGGGAGTTACCCTGGAGCAGTACTTC; V: TRBV5-6; J: TRBJ2-7; D: TRBD2; size: -
CDR3: CASSLVVPRGGNEQFF; DNA: TGCGCCAGCAGCTTGGTTGTCCCCCGGGGTGGCAATGAGCAGTTCTTC; V: TRBV5-1; J: TRBJ2-1; D: -; size: -
CDR3: CASSAQGERTDTQYF; DNA: TGTGCCAGCAGCGCCCAGGGTGAGCGCACAGATACGCAGTATTTT; V: TRBV9; J: TRBJ2-3; D: -; size: -
CDR3: CASSHGTLNYNEQFF; DNA: TGTGCCAGCTCACACGGGACTCTCAACTACAATGAGCAGTTCTTC; V: TRBV18; J: TRBJ2-1; D: -; size: -
CDR3: CASSIMGQPYEQYF; DNA: TGTGCCAGTAGTATAATGGGACAGCCCTACGAGCAGTACTTC; V: TRBV19; J: TRBJ2-7; D: TRBD1; size: once
CDR3: CASSLVGGWENQPQHF; DNA: TGTGCCAGCAGCTTAGTGGGCGGGTGGGAAAATCAGCCCCAGCATTTT; V: TRBV7-2; J: TRBJ1-5; D: -; size: -
CDR3: CASSQDYGYTF; DNA: TGTGCCAGCAGCCAGGACTATGGCTACACCTTC; V: TRBV7-9; J: TRBJ1-2; D: -; size: few
CDR3: CASSRVSPTPDTQYF; DNA: TGTGCCAGTAGCCGAGTATCCCCCACCCCAGATACGCAGTATTTT; V: TRBV19; J: TRBJ2-3; D: -; size: -
CDR3: CAWSDTGNQPQHF; DNA: TGTGCCTGGTCGGACACGGGCAATCAGCCCCAGCATTTT; V: TRBV30; J: TRBJ1-5; D: -; size: -
CDR3: CASSEWRGPNYGYTF; DNA: TGTGCCAGCAGTGAATGGCGAGGTCCCAACTATGGCTACACCTTC; V: TRBV2; J: TRBJ1-2; D: -; size: once
CDR3: CASSHEASGGWGTDTQYF; DNA: TGTGCCAGCAGCCACGAGGCTAGCGGGGGCTGGGGCACAGATACGCAGTATTTT; V: TRBV13; J: TRBJ2-3; D: TRBD2; size: -
CDR3: CASSRGQGQNTEAFF; DNA: TGTGCCAGCAGCCGTGGACAGGGACAGAACACTGAAGCTTTCTTT; V: TRBV11-1; J: TRBJ1-1; D: TRBD1; size: -
CDR3: CASSLGLAGVSEQYF; DNA: TGTGCCAGCAGCTTAGGACTAGCGGGAGTTAGCGAGCAGTACTTC; V: TRBV11-2; J: TRBJ2-7; D: TRBD2; size: -
CDR3: CASSLDVPGYSTNEKLFF; DNA: TGTGCCAGCAGCTTAGACGTGCCAGGGTATTCGACTAATGAAAAACTGTTTTTT; V: TRBV7-2; J: TRBJ1-4; D: -; size: -
CDR3: CASGKTGGPNSPLHF; DNA: TGCGCCAGCGGGAAGACAGGGGGCCCCAATTCACCCCTCCACTTT; V: TRBV5-1; J: TRBJ1-6; D: TRBD1; size: few
CDR3: CASMAFSTGSYEQYF; DNA: TGCGCCAGCATGGCGTTTTCGACAGGGAGTTACGAGCAGTACTTC; V: TRBV5-1; J: TRBJ2-7; D: TRBD1; size: -
CDR3: CASRPLRQGNYNSPLHF; DNA: TGTGCCAGCAGGCCATTGAGACAGGGGAACTATAATTCACCCCTCCACTTT; V: TRBV27; J: TRBJ1-6; D: TRBD1; size: -
CDR3: CASSLAGDNEQFF; DNA: TGCGCCAGCAGCTTGGCCGGGGACAATGAGCAGTTCTTC; V: TRBV5-1; J: TRBJ2-1; D: -; size: -
CDR3: CASSTSGRDTQYF; DNA: TGTGCCAGCTCAACTAGCGGTCGGGATACGCAGTATTTT; V: TRBV7-3; J: TRBJ2-3; D: TRBD2; size: once
CDR3: CASRSYGYTF; DNA: TGTGCCAGCAGGAGCTATGGCTACACCTTC; V: TRBV2; J: TRBJ1-2; D: -; size: -
CDR3: CASSTGTEVYEQYF; DNA: TGTGCCAGCTCAACCGGGACAGAAGTCTACGAGCAGTACTTC; V: TRBV18; J: TRBJ2-7; D: TRBD1; size: -
CDR3: CASSPTGVETQYF; DNA: TGTGCCAGCAGTCCAACAGGGGTAGAGACCCAGTACTTC; V: TRBV6-1; J: TRBJ2-5; D: TRBD1; size: -
CDR3: CASSLSGEAEQFF; DNA: TGTGCCAGCAGCCTCAGTGGAGAGGCAGAGCAGTTCTTC; V: TRBV13; J: TRBJ2-1; D: -; size: once
CDR3: CASSLNSLAGTYEQYF; DNA: TGTGCCAGCAGCTTAAACTCCCTAGCGGGAACCTACGAGCAGTACTTC; V: TRBV7-2; J: TRBJ2-7; D: TRBD2; size: -
CDR3: CASSTQGEAFF; DNA: TGTGCCAGCAGCACTCAGGGTGAAGCTTTCTTT; V: TRBV7-9; J: TRBJ1-1; D: -; size: -
CDR3: CASSLGASGSETQYF; DNA: TGTGCCAGCAGCTTAGGGGCTAGCGGGAGTGAGACCCAGTACTTC; V: TRBV7-6; J: TRBJ2-5; D: TRBD2; size: once
CDR3: CASSSTGSRGTEAFF; DNA: TGTGCCAGCAGCTCGACAGGATCCCGGGGCACTGAAGCTTTCTTT; V: TRBV7-2; J: TRBJ1-1; D: -; size: few
CDR3: CASSNGLAWAGELFF; DNA: TGTGCCAGCAGCAACGGACTAGCTTGGGCCGGGGAGCTGTTTTTT; V: TRBV7-8; J: TRBJ2-2; D: TRBD2; size: -
CDR3: CATQPSANSYEQYF; DNA: TGTGCCACCCAGCCTAGCGCGAACTCCTACGAGCAGTACTTC; V: TRBV28; J: TRBJ2-7; D: -; size: -
CDR3: CASSRTGMEAFF; DNA: TGTGCCAGCAGCAGGACAGGGATGGAAGCTTTCTTT; V: TRBV5-8; J: TRBJ1-1; D: TRBD1; size: -
CDR3: CASNHDRVSYNEQFF; DNA: TGTGCCAGCAACCACGACAGGGTTTCCTACAATGAGCAGTTCTTC; V: TRBV27; J: TRBJ2-1; D: TRBD1; size: -
CDR3: CSVEQAGEGTEAFF; DNA: TGCAGCGTTGAACAGGCCGGGGAAGGCACTGAAGCTTTCTTT; V: TRBV29-1; J: TRBJ1-1; D: -; size: -
CDR3: CASSLWAFTSGRVMNEQFF; DNA: TGTGCCAGCAGCTTGTGGGCTTTTACTAGCGGGAGGGTTATGAATGAGCAGTTCTTC; V: TRBV5-4; J: TRBJ2-1; D: TRBD2; size: -
CDR3: CASTLFTEAFF; DNA: TGTGCCAGCACCCTTTTTACTGAAGCTTTCTTT; V: TRBV6-6; J: TRBJ1-1; D: -; size: -
CDR3: CASAQGGKEYF; DNA: TGTGCCAGCGCCCAAGGCGGGAAGGAATACTTC; V: TRBV7-2; J: TRBJ2-7; D: -; size: -
CDR3: CASSLNGGGATETQYF; DNA: TGTGCCAGCAGCTTAAATGGCGGGGGGGCCACAGAGACCCAGTACTTC; V: TRBV13; J: TRBJ2-5; D: TRBD2; size: -
CDR3: CAWSVLGRANYGYTF; DNA: TGTGCCTGGAGTGTACTAGGAAGAGCTAACTATGGCTACACCTTC; V: TRBV30; J: TRBJ1-2; D: -; size: -
CDR3: CASSSLAGGGGYTF; DNA: TGTGCCAGCAGCTCCCTCGCAGGGGGTGGAGGCTACACCTTC; V: TRBV7-2; J: TRBJ1-2; D: TRBD1; size: -
CDR3: CASSPRGADSYEQYF; DNA: TGTGCCAGCAGCCCCCGGGGGGCAGACTCCTACGAGCAGTACTTC; V: TRBV11-2; J: TRBJ2-7; D: -; size: few